The clone carrying this TCR beta chain showed up just a few times. The TCRbeta library was prepared with unique molecular identifiers. Via MiXCR, TCRdb re-called the PCR reads, giving one row per CDR3 protein. This sample has approximately 980,000 distinct CDR3 sequences, with about 26% found just once. V lost 6 bases, J lost 0 bases, and 6 bases lay in between. This CDR3 has 13 amino acids. Germline assignment: CDR1 MNHEY and CDR2 SMNVEV (reference sequence). The sample is drawn from a study of T-cell reconstitution after alpha-beta-depleted transplantation in children. The chain carries TRBV27 and TRBJ1-3; D gene ambiguous. The TCR originated in a boy under two years old who had a stem cell transplant for SCID, so the T cells may come from the graft donor. Material: PBMCs, mostly from graft donor cells, obtained 360 days after TCRalphabeta/CD19-depleted stem cell transplant. The CDR3 DNA follows: TGTGCCAGCAGGGAGTACTCTGGAAACACCATATATTTT. It codes for CASREYSGNTIYF.